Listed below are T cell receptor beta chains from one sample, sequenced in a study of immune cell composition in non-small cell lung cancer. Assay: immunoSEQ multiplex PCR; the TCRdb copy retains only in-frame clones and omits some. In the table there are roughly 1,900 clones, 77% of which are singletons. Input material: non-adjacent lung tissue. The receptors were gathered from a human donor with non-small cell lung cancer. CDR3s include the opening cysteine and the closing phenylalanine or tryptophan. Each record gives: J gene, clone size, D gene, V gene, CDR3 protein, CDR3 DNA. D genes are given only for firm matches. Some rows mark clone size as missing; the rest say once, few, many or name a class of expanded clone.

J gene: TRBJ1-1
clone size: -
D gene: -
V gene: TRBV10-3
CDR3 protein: CAISGGGIEAFF
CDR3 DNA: TGTGCCATCAGTGGAGGGGGAATTGAAGCTTTCTTT

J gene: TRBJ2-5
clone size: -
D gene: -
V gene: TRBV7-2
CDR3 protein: CASSPPPVQETQYF
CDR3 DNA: TGTGCCAGCAGCCCCCCCCCTGTTCAAGAGACCCAGTACTTC

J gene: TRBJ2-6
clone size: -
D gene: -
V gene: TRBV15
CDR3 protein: CATSRDSGAGANVLTF
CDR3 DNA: TGTGCCACCAGCAGAGATTCAGGGGCCGGGGCCAACGTCCTGACTTTC

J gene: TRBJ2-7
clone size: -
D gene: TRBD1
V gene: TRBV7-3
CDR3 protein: CASRLPGQGGEQYF
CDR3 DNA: TGTGCCAGCAGGTTACCGGGACAGGGAGGCGAGCAGTACTTC

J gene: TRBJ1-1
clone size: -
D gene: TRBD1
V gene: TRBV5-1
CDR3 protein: CASSSQGGTAEAFF
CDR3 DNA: TGCGCCAGCAGTTCCCAGGGGGGAACGGCTGAAGCTTTCTTT

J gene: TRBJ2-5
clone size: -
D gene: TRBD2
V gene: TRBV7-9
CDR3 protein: CASSLETSGRKTQYF
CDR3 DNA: TGTGCCAGCAGTTTAGAGACTAGCGGGAGAAAGACCCAGTACTTC

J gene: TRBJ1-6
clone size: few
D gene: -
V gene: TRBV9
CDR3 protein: CASSVDQGHSPLHF
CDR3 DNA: TGTGCCAGCAGCGTAGATCAGGGGCACTCACCCCTCCACTTT

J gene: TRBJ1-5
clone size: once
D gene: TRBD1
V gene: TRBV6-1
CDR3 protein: CASSPGQGLNQPQHF
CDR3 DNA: TGTGCCAGCAGTCCGGGACAGGGATTAAACCAGCCCCAGCATTTT

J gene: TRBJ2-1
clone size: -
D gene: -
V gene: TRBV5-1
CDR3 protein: CASSLGGASDEQFF
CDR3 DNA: TGCGCCAGCAGCTTGGGGGGCGCTAGCGATGAGCAGTTCTTC

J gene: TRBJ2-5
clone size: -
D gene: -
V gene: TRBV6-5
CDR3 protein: CASRFGGARETQYF
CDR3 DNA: TGTGCCAGCAGGTTTGGGGGGGCACGAGAGACCCAGTACTTC

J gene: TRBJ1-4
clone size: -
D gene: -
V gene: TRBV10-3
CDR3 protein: CAISESTYDEKLFF
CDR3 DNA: TGTGCCATCAGTGAGTCGACATATGATGAAAAACTGTTTTTT

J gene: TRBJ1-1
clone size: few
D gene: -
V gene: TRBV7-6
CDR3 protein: CASSSDTNTEAFF
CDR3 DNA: TGTGCCAGCAGTTCCGACACAAACACTGAAGCTTTCTTT

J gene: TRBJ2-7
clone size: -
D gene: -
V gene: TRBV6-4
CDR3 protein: CASSDGGSYEQYF
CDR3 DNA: TGTGCCAGCAGTGACGGGGGGTCCTACGAGCAGTACTTC

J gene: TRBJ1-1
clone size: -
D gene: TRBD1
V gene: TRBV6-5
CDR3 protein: CASSYSGTGNTEAFF
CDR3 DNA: TGTGCCAGCAGTTACTCCGGGACAGGGAACACTGAAGCTTTCTTT

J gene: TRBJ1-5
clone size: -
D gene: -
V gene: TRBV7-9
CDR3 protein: CASSPSSRGGQPQHF
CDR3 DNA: TGTGCCAGCAGCCCCTCGTCTCGGGGAGGTCAGCCCCAGCATTTT

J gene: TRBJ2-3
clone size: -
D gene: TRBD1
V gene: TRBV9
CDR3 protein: CASSVGDGTGLSSTDTQYF
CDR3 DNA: TGTGCCAGCAGCGTAGGGGACGGGACAGGGCTTTCTAGCACAGATACGCAGTATTTT